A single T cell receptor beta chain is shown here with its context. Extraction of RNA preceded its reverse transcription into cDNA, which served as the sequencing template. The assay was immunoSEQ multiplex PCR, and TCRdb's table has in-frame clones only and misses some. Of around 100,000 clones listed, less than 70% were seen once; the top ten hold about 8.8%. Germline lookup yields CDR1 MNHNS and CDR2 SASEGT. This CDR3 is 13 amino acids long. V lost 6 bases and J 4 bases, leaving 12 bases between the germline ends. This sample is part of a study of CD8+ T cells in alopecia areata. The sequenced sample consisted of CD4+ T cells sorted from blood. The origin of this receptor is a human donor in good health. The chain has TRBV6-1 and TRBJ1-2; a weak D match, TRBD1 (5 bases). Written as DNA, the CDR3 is TGTGCCAGCAGCACAGACAGTCCCTATGGCTACACCTTC. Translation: CASSTDSPYGYTF.